Given below is one TCR beta chain in context. Its antigen is still unknown. Method: immunoSEQ multiplex PCR; TCRdb's copy keeps in-frame clones and lacks some. The repertoire holds about 340,000 clones, with over 90% as singletons. The sample is drawn from a study of brain T cells in children with intractable seizures. Study-level findings and limits: HCMV serostatus was not known, and viral specificity came from CDR3 similarity only. Absence of clones before surgery may stem from lower sequencing depth.

The trim removed 1 base at V and 5 bases at J, leaving 7 bases unmatched. The CDR3 has 16 residues. CDR1 is SGHAT, CDR2 FQNNGV, per germline. Time point described: blood from clinic visit 5 months post-surgery; TSC patient then seizure free. The sequenced cases were selected for having the highest brain T cell transcript signatures. Here the sequenced sample was peripheral blood, taken approximately 5 months after surgery. The chain has TRBV11-2 and TRBJ2-5; 10 bases line up with TRBD2. The sequence was collected from a boy less than two years old with tuberous sclerosis and intractable seizures. DNA for the CDR3: TGTGCCAGCAGCTTAGTCCCAGCGGGAGGGAGGGAGACCCAGTACTTC. Translated, it gives CASSLVPAGGRETQYF.